This T cell receptor (beta chain) was identified during a study of shared clonotypes between healthy human individuals. Across the whole study: There were three CD4 naive, three CD4 memory, two CD8 naive and one CD8 memory plates per donor.

The CDR3 totals 16 residues. CDR1 MGHRA and CDR2 YSYEKL come from the germline V gene. The V segment lost 3 bases and the J segment 2 bases; nucleotides outside the gene matches: 7. Study-wide points: Blood was the sole source, and tissue repertoires probably differ.

For this clone: The antigen is unknown.

Measured with immunoSEQ multiplex PCR; TCRdb has only the in-frame clones, and not every one. The repertoire consists of approximately 1,000,000 clones, with more than 75% occurring once and the leading ten covering 0.5% to 0.6%. The V and J genes are TRBV4-1 and TRBJ2-1; 7 nucleotides agree with TRBD1. The sample consisted of memory CD4+ T cells from PBMCs. Noted subset: CD45RA-negative fraction. This clonotype originated in a man aged 18 to 35 in good health. Some clones in this sample may be carry-over from other donors' samples. CDR3 DNA: TGCGCCAGCAGCCATGAGGGCAGGGGGACCTACAATGAGCAGTTCTTC. It yields the protein CASSHEGRGTYNEQFF.